These T cell receptor beta chains were read from a single sample in a study of cytomegalovirus exposure and HLA in healthy donors. Clones were read by immunoSEQ multiplex PCR, and TCRdb kept only the in-frame ones, dropping some. Of 80,000 or so clones in the sample, over 60% were seen once. The sample taken for sequencing was PBMCs. The receptors originated from a woman in her thirties or forties in good health and CMV-seropositive. CDR3s include the opening cysteine and the closing phenylalanine or tryptophan. The D gene is left open where the match is weak. The size field is filled for only some rows; it gives once, few, many or a size class.

>TRBV7-2|TRBJ1-2|NA|TRBD1
TGTGCCAGCAGCTCCCAACCCGGGACAGGGGGCGATGGCTACACCTTC
CASSSQPGTGGDGYTF
>TRBV5-1|TRBJ1-1|NA|NA
TGCGCCAGCAGCTCCAATACAGGCGTAACCACTGAAGCTTTCTTT
CASSSNTGVTTEAFF
>TRBV25-1|TRBJ2-3|NA|NA
TGTGCCAGCAGTGTATTCACAGATACGCAGTATTTT
CASSVFTDTQYF
>TRBV29-1|TRBJ2-7|few|NA
TGCAGCGTTGAAGAAGCCCGCGAGCAGTACTTC
CSVEEAREQYF
>TRBV6-5|TRBJ1-2|NA|NA
TGTGCCAGCAGTTACTCGAGTGGAGGCGGCTACACCTTC
CASSYSSGGGYTF
>TRBV6-4|TRBJ1-1|NA|TRBD1
TGTGCCAGCAGTGTAACAGGGGGCGCGAGGTCTGAAGCTTTCTTT
CASSVTGGARSEAFF
>TRBV1|TRBJ2-4|NA|NA
TGCACCAGCAGCCCCGGACAGGGTGCCAAAAACATTCAGTACTTC
CTSSPGQGAKNIQYF
>TRBV9|TRBJ1-6|NA|NA
TGTGCCAGCAGCGTAGAAACAAATAATTCACCCCTCCACTTT
CASSVETNNSPLHF
>TRBV30|TRBJ1-2|NA|TRBD1
TGTGCCTGGAGTACTGGACAGGGGGTCTATGGCTACACCTTC
CAWSTGQGVYGYTF
>TRBV25-1|TRBJ2-2|NA|NA
TGTGCCAGCAGTGCCCCACACCCGAACACCGGGGAGCTGTTTTTT
CASSAPHPNTGELFF
>TRBV7-2|TRBJ1-4|NA|TRBD1
TGTGCCAGCAGCTCGACGGGACAGGGTTGGGAAAAACTGTTTTTT
CASSSTGQGWEKLFF
>TRBV5-1|TRBJ1-1|NA|TRBD1
TGCGCCAGCAGCGCGACAGGGGCGAACACTGAAGCTTTCTTT
CASSATGANTEAFF
>TRBV30|TRBJ2-5|NA|NA
TGTGCCTGGAATAGACAGCAAGAGACCCAGTACTTC
CAWNRQQETQYF
>TRBV10-1|TRBJ2-7|few|NA
TGCGCCACCCCGATGAAGAAGGACAAATACGAGCAGTACTTC
CATPMKKDKYEQYF
>TRBV30|TRBJ2-5|few|NA
TGTGCCTGGGCTACAGGGAGCGAGACCCAGTACTTC
CAWATGSETQYF
>TRBV5-1|TRBJ1-3|NA|TRBD1
TGCGCCAGCAGCCCGACAGGGTTGAACACCATATATTTT
CASSPTGLNTIYF
>TRBV28|TRBJ1-4|NA|NA
TGTGCCAGCAGTCCCGTACGAGGGCAAGGGGAAAAACTGTTTTTT
CASSPVRGQGEKLFF
>TRBV6-5|TRBJ2-1|NA|NA
TGTGCCAGCAGTTCCCGAACAGGGTGGGATGAGCAGTTCTTC
CASSSRTGWDEQFF
>TRBV28|TRBJ2-7|NA|TRBD2
TGTGCCAGCAAATCCCCGCGGGACACAAGACTAGCGGGTTCCTACGAGCAGTACTTC
CASKSPRDTRLAGSYEQYF
>TRBV2|TRBJ1-2|NA|NA
TGTGCCAGCAGTGGCGGGACTAACTATGGCTACACCTTC
CASSGGTNYGYTF
>TRBV28|TRBJ1-6|NA|NA
TGTGCCAGCCACACAACGGGAAGCTCCTATAATTCACCCCTCCACTTT
CASHTTGSSYNSPLHF
>TRBV9|TRBJ2-2|NA|TRBD2
TGTGCCAGCAGCCCCCAAAGGACTAGCGGAGCCACCGGGGAGCTGTTTTTT
CASSPQRTSGATGELFF
>TRBV6-1|TRBJ2-1|NA|NA
TGTGCCAGCAGTGGGCAGACAGAGCCCTACAATGAGCAGTTCTTC
CASSGQTEPYNEQFF
>TRBV9|TRBJ2-1|few|TRBD2
TGTGCCAGCAGCGTAGGATCGGGGGGGCTTAATGAGCAGTTCTTC
CASSVGSGGLNEQFF
>TRBV28|TRBJ2-1|NA|TRBD2
TGTGCCAGCAGTTTATGGACTAGCGGGCTCAATGAGCAGTTCTTC
CASSLWTSGLNEQFF
>TRBV29-1|TRBJ1-1|NA|NA
TGCAGCGCCACAAGGAGTGCGAACACTGAAGCTTTCTTT
CSATRSANTEAFF
>TRBV6-5|TRBJ2-7|few|NA
TGTGCCAGCAGTCCCCGACAGGCCTACGAGCAGTACTTC
CASSPRQAYEQYF
>TRBV9|TRBJ2-1|NA|NA
TGTGCCAGCAGCCCCTCGGGAGCCTACCATGAGCAGTTCTTC
CASSPSGAYHEQFF
>TRBV10-2|TRBJ2-7|once|NA
TGCGCCAGCAGTGGGGCTTTCGGGGCCTACGAGCAGTACTTC
CASSGAFGAYEQYF
>TRBV7-9|TRBJ2-1|NA|TRBD2
TGTGCCAGCCAGGGACTAGCGGGGGACAATGAGCAGTTCTTC
CASQGLAGDNEQFF
>TRBV25-1|TRBJ2-5|NA|NA
TGTGCCAGCACGTGGAGGGAGGTAAGGGAGACCCAGTACTTC
CASTWREVRETQYF
>TRBV27|TRBJ1-1|NA|NA
TGTGCCAGCAGTTTCCGGGTGAACACTGAAGCTTTCTTT
CASSFRVNTEAFF
>TRBV7-2|TRBJ1-2|NA|NA
TGTGCCAGCAGCTTAGAACAGGGCGGCTATGGCTACACCTTC
CASSLEQGGYGYTF
>TRBV10-3|TRBJ2-7|NA|NA
TGTGCCATCAGTGAGACTGCCTACGAGCAGTACTTC
CAISETAYEQYF
>TRBV6-6|TRBJ2-2|NA|NA
TGTGCCAGCAGTATTCGGAACACCGGGGAGCTGTTTTTT
CASSIRNTGELFF
>TRBV4-3|TRBJ2-5|NA|TRBD2
TGCGCCAGCAGCCAAGATCAAGCGGGGGATCCTCGGGAGACCCAGTACTTC
CASSQDQAGDPRETQYF
>TRBV19|TRBJ2-5|NA|NA
TGTGCCAGTAGTATCGGTGGAGGGGTGGGAGAGACCCAGTACTTC
CASSIGGGVGETQYF
>TRBV9|TRBJ2-3|NA|TRBD2
TGTGCCAGCAGCGTCCAATCCCTAGCGGGGGGCACAGATACGCAGTATTTT
CASSVQSLAGGTDTQYF
>TRBV7-9|TRBJ2-1|few|NA
TGTGCCAGCAGCTCCGACTCCAATGAGCAGTTCTTC
CASSSDSNEQFF
>TRBV7-9|TRBJ1-5|few|TRBD1
TGTGCCAGCAGCACCTCCGAGACAGGGGTAAATCAGCCCCAGCATTTT
CASSTSETGVNQPQHF
>TRBV19|TRBJ1-5|once|NA
TGTGCCAGTAAAAACGCGATGGGGGGTAGCAATCAGCCCCAGCATTTT
CASKNAMGGSNQPQHF
>TRBV18|TRBJ1-1|NA|TRBD1
TGTGCCAGCTCACTGGGACAGGGAAACACTGAAGCTTTCTTT
CASSLGQGNTEAFF
>TRBV19|TRBJ2-7|NA|TRBD1
TGTGCCAGTAGTATTCGGACAGGGGGTTCCTACGAGCAGTACTTC
CASSIRTGGSYEQYF
>TRBV18|TRBJ1-5|NA|TRBD1
TGTGCCAGCTCACCTCGACAGGGCGGCCAGCCCCAGCATTTT
CASSPRQGGQPQHF
>TRBV4-2|TRBJ2-1|NA|NA
TGTGCCAGCAGCCAAGGACAGAGCTCCTACAATGAGCAGTTCTTC
CASSQGQSSYNEQFF
>TRBV7-9|TRBJ2-3|NA|NA
TGTGCCAGCACCGAAACCGGAGATACGCAGTATTTT
CASTETGDTQYF